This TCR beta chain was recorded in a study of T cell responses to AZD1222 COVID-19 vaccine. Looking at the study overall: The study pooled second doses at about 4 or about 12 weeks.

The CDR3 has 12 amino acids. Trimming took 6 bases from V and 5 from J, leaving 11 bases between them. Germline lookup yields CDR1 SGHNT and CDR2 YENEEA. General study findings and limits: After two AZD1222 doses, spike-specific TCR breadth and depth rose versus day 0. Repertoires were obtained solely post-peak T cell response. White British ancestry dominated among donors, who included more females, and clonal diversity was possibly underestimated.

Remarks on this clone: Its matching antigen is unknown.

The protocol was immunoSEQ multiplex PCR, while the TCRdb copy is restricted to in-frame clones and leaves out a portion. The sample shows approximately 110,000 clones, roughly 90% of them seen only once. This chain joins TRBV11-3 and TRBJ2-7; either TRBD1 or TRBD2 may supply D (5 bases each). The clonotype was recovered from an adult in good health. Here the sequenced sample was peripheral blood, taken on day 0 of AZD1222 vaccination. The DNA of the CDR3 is TGTGCCAGCAGAGCCGGGGCCCACGAGCAGTACTTC. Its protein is CASRAGAHEQYF. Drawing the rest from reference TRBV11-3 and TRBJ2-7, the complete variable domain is EAGVVQSPRYKIIEKKQPVAFWCNPISGHNTLYWYLQNLGQGPELLIRYENEEAVDDSQLPKDRFSAERLKGVDSTLKIQPAELGDSAVYLCASRAGAHEQYFGPGTRLTVT.